This TCR beta chain derives from a study of blood T cells in healthy people across ages. Primers used in a second PCR of roughly 7 to 12 cycles were a sample-barcoded 5' primer and a J-beta primer mix. Each CDR3 protein gets one entry after TCRdb re-called the 5' RACE reads with MiXCR. The data contain 800,000 to 900,000 distinct CDR3 sequences, less than 80% of them singletons. The CDR3 contains 13 residues. Germline CDR1 is SNHLY and CDR2 is FYNNEI. This clonotype was picked up a small number of times. V and J are TRBV2 and TRBJ2-4; no firm D call. The J call is doubtful: the DNA matches TRBJ2-5 better. The clonotype comes from a man between 25 and 39 years old in good health. The specimen was blood. The CDR3 DNA follows: TGTGCCAGCAGTGAATATGGGGTAGAGACCCAGTACTTC. Residues: CASSEYGVETQYF.